These 19 T cell receptor beta chains were all obtained from the same sample, sequenced in a study of blood T cell repertoires in COVID-19 (dated by TCRdb to between 2020 and 2021). Receptors were amplified or captured by the immunoSEQ multiplex PCR assay. Imported from immuneACCESS, the table was reduced by TCRdb to in-frame sequences with V and J called. These copies leave out some clones; in studies compared against another copy, an unresolved V gene accounts for under half, and the cause of the remainder is not known. The sample data list more than 85,000 clones, and approximately 80% of these were observed just once. The ten largest make up 9.4% of the sample. Source material: peripheral blood. These receptors originate from a woman in her seventies with acute or convalescent COVID-19.

The genes are TRBV15 and TRBJ2-3, with TRBD2 matching 8 bases. Germline CDR1 and CDR2: LNHNV and YYDKDF (reference sequence). Losses at the gene ends were 1 base for V and 4 bases for J; bases not matched to a gene: 10. The CDR3 length is 17 residues. Here the CDR3 reads CATSRAPGGASADTQYF. The CDR3 nucleotides read TGTGCCACCAGCAGAGCTCCCGGGGGGGCTTCGGCAGATACGCAGTATTTT.

The genes are TRBV11-2 and TRBJ2-5; 10 bases match TRBD2. CDR1 is SGHAT, CDR2 FQNNGV, per germline. V dropped 0 bases and J dropped 2; count of bases not matched to a gene: 15. This CDR3 has 20 residues. The CDR3 here is CASSLDTPRFSGGSQETQYF. CDR3 sequence (DNA): TGTGCCAGCAGCTTAGACACCCCAAGGTTTAGCGGGGGGAGTCAAGAGACCCAGTACTTC.

The chain carries TRBV6-1 and TRBJ1-3, with a possible D match to TRBD1 (6 bases). In germline, CDR1 is MNHNS, CDR2 SASEGT. V lost 2 bases and J lost 0, with 11 bases in between. The length of the CDR3 is 16 residues. The DNA of the CDR3 is TGTGCCAGCAGTGAAATGGGGGCAAGCTCTGGAAACACCATATATTTT. Amino acids: CASSEMGASSGNTIYF.

This chain connects TRBV27 to TRBJ2-7; D is perhaps TRBD1 (6 bases). CDR1 is MNHEY, CDR2 SMNVEV, per germline (reference sequence). The CDR3 covers 17 residues. Trimming removed 6 bases from V and 7 bases from J, with 28 bases in between. CDR3 in amino acids: CASSPGTNLYASWEQYF. CDR3 sequence (DNA): TGTGCCAGCAGCCCCGGGACAAATCTCTACGCCTCCTGGGAGCAGTACTTC.

J is TRBJ2-5 and V is TRBV12-5; the match to TRBD2 covers 8 bases. The V and J ends lost 6 bases and 6 bases, in that order; junction bases with no gene match: 9. Looked up from germline, CDR1 is LGHNT and CDR2 is FRNRAP. The CDR3 extends over 14 amino acids. The CDR3 loop reads CASGPGGAGQTQYF. In DNA, the CDR3 is TGTGCTAGTGGACCCGGGGGGGCAGGACAGACCCAGTACTTC.

The rearrangement joins TRBV6-5 to TRBJ1-5, with D perhaps matching TRBD1 (6 bases). This CDR3 is 15 amino acids long. V lost 5 bases and J lost 2, with 13 bases in between. The V gene's germline CDR1 is MNHEY and CDR2 SVGAGI. The CDR3 region is CASSQTGFGNQPQHF. CDR3 nucleotide sequence: TGTGCCAGCAGTCAGACAGGTTTTGGCAATCAGCCCCAGCATTTT.

The chain couples TRBV20-1 to TRBJ2-7, with D possibly being TRBD2 (5 bases). V lost 6 bases and J 2 bases, leaving 8 bases between the germline ends. The CDR3 is 11 residues long. In germline, CDR1 is DFQATT, CDR2 SNEGSKA (reference sequence). CDR3 coding DNA: TGCAGTGCGCGGACTCCCTACGAGCAGTACTTC. It is translated as CSARTPYEQYF.

This rearrangement joins TRBV11-2 to TRBJ2-2; D unclear. Trimming cost V 5 bases and J 2 bases, with 3 bases left between them. The germline V gene has CDR1 SGHAT and CDR2 FQNNGV. This CDR3 comprises 12 residues. The CDR3 spells CASSTNTGELFF. For the CDR3, the DNA is TGTGCCAGCAGCACAAACACCGGGGAGCTGTTTTTT.

V gene TRBV2 combines with J gene TRBJ2-2; D is undetermined. V was shortened by 10 bases and J by 2 bases, with 14 bases between the two germline ends. There are 14 residues in the CDR3. CDR1 and CDR2 (germline): SNHLY, FYNNEI. The CDR3 reads CAKERMTNTGELFF. CDR3 sequence (DNA): TGTGCCAAGGAGCGAATGACCAACACCGGGGAGCTGTTTTTT.

In DNA, the CDR3 is TGCAGTGCTAGTCAGGGTTCCAATCAGCCCCAGCATTTT. Translated: CSASQGSNQPQHF. The rearrangement joins TRBV20-1 to TRBJ1-5, with a tentative D call TRBD1 (5 bases). Per germline, CDR1 DFQATT and CDR2 SNEGSKA (reference sequence). This CDR3 comprises 13 residues. Trimming took off 3 bases at V and 3 bases at J, with 9 bases between the two ends.

The rearrangement links TRBV6-5 to TRBJ2-7; possible D gene TRBD1, 6 bases. Trimming pared 6 bases from V and 3 bases from J, leaving 18 bases between. CDR1 is MNHEY, CDR2 SVGAGI, per germline. CDR3 length: 15 amino acids. DNA of the CDR3: TGTGCCAGCAGCCTAAGACAGGCGCCAAACTACGAGCAGTACTTC. Its protein is CASSLRQAPNYEQYF.

The chain has TRBV28 and TRBJ2-7; the match to TRBD1 covers 10 bases. V gave up 6 bases and J gave up 3 bases; unmatched junction bases: 8. Germline CDR1 is MDHEN and CDR2 is SYDVKM. There are 15 residues in the CDR3. The CDR3 loop reads CASSQRDRGNYEQYF. CDR3 sequence (DNA): TGTGCCAGCAGCCAGCGGGACAGGGGTAACTACGAGCAGTACTTC.

This clone was seen once. A read error may account for a junction end that differs from germline. This CDR3 reads CASSPLSAGGTDTQYF. CDR3 bases: TGTGCCAGTAGCCCCCTTAGCGCGGGGGGCACGGATACGCAGTATTTT. V usage is TRBV19 and J usage is TRBJ2-3, with 8 bases matching TRBD2. CDR3 length: 16 amino acids. Per the germline V gene, CDR1 is LNHDA and CDR2 is SQIVND (reference sequence).

V and J are TRBV6-4 and TRBJ1-6; possible D gene TRBD1, 5 bases. Per germline, CDR1 MRHNA and CDR2 SNTAGT. The V end lost 6 bases, the J end lost 3 bases, and 15 bases lay between the germline ends. The CDR3 length is 16 residues. The CDR3 loop is CASRLKDSFYNSPLHF. Written as DNA, the CDR3 is TGTGCCAGCAGACTAAAAGACAGTTTCTATAATTCACCCCTCCACTTT.

The chain combines TRBV5-4 with TRBJ1-1, with 9 positions matching TRBD1. The CDR3 totals 15 residues. V was clipped by 4 bases and J by 4 bases; unmatched bases: 8. Germline V gives CDR1 SGHNT, CDR2 YYREEE (reference sequence). CDR3 region: CASSGIQGASTEAFF. In DNA form, the CDR3 reads TGTGCCAGCAGCGGTATACAGGGGGCTAGCACTGAAGCTTTCTTT.

This chain links TRBV5-6 with TRBJ1-6; 8 bases are a match to TRBD1. Trimming removed 4 bases from V and 7 bases from J; junction bases left unmatched: 7. The length of the CDR3 is 15 residues. CDR1 and CDR2 from the germline V gene are SGHDT and YYEEEE. In DNA form, the CDR3 reads TGTGCCAGCAGCCCTCAGACAGGGGACAATTCACCCCTCCACTTT. Translated, it gives CASSPQTGDNSPLHF.

This chain connects TRBV29-1 to TRBJ1-2, with TRBD1 as a possible D gene (5 bases). Trimming took 7 bases from V and 3 from J, leaving 12 bases between them. There are 12 residues in the CDR3. Looked up from germline, CDR1 is SQVTM and CDR2 is ANQGSEA. The CDR3 loop is CSGSGGDYGYTF. CDR3 in DNA: TGCAGCGGGTCCGGGGGGGACTATGGCTACACCTTC.

The sample holds a few counts of this clone. The chain joins TRBV5-1 to TRBJ1-4, with D hard to call. Per germline, CDR1 SGHRS and CDR2 YFSETQ. The V gene lost 3 bases and the J gene lost 1 base, with 7 bases spanning the gap. This CDR3 spans 14 amino acids. The CDR3 spells CASSSGRTNEKLFF. As DNA, the CDR3 is TGCGCCAGCAGCTCAGGTCGAACTAATGAAAAACTGTTTTTT.

V is TRBV28 and J is TRBJ1-1, with a possible D match to TRBD1 (6 bases). The CDR3 has 14 residues. V shed 6 bases and J shed 2 bases, with 13 bases lying between them. Looked up from germline, CDR1 is MDHEN and CDR2 is SYDVKM. CDR3 sequence: CASRPQGLNTEAFF. In DNA form, the CDR3 reads TGTGCCAGCAGACCACAGGGCCTCAACACTGAAGCTTTCTTT.